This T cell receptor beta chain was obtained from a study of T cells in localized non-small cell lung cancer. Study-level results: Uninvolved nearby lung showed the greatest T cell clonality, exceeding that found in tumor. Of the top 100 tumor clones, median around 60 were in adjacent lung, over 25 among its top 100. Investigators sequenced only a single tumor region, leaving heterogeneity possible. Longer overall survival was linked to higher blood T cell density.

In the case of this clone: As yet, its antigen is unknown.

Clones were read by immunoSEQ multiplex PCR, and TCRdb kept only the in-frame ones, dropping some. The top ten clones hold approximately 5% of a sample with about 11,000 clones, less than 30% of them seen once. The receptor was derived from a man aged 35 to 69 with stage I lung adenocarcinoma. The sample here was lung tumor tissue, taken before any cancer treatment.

CDR3 sequence (DNA): TGCGCCAGCAGCCTCCCTCTCAACGAGAACACTGAAGCTTTCTTT. Its protein is CASSLPLNENTEAFF. The chain employs TRBV5-1 and TRBJ1-1; no definite D call. This CDR3 has 15 amino acids. Germline CDR1 reads SGHRS; CDR2 reads YFSETQ. V was pared by 4 bases and J by 1 base, with 14 bases between.